These 22 T cell receptor beta chains were sequenced from one sample in a study of cytomegalovirus exposure and HLA in healthy donors. The PCR was carried out with 60 Vbeta primers and 13 Jbeta primers. Here immunoSEQ multiplex PCR was the method, and the copy in TCRdb shows in-frame clones only, minus some. The repertoire holds more than 110,000 clones, with around 80% as singletons. The sequencing input was PBMCs. The receptor source for this set is a man aged 35 to 55 in good health and CMV-seropositive.

The chain recombines TRBV4-3 with TRBJ1-1; the D is unclear. This CDR3 has 16 residues. V lost 5 bases to trimming and J lost 1 base, with 17 bases between them. Looked up from germline, CDR1 is LGHNA and CDR2 is YSLEER. CDR3 DNA sequence: TGCGCCAGCAGCTACGCGGAAGTGGCACCGAACACTGAAGCTTTCTTT. It translates to CASSYAEVAPNTEAFF.

The chain couples TRBV5-1 to TRBJ2-6; D uncertain. Germline V CDR1 and CDR2: SGHRS, YFSETQ. The germline V and J ends were trimmed by 4 bases and 1 base, with 24 bases remaining between them. This CDR3 has 20 amino acids. The CDR3 DNA follows: TGCGCCAGCAGCGGAACAACACCTTTAGGAGTCCGATCTGGGGCCAACGTCCTGACTTTC. It specifies CASSGTTPLGVRSGANVLTF.

V usage is TRBV29-1 and J usage is TRBJ2-5, with a tentative D call TRBD1 (6 bases). The J call may be mistaken, given a closer DNA end match to TRBJ2-7. CDR3 length equals 12 residues. Germline V gene lookup returns CDR1 SQVTM and CDR2 ANQGSEA. CDR3 nucleotides: TGCAGCGTTGGCAGGGGCACCTACGAGCAGTACTTC. Translating gives CSVGRGTYEQYF.

The chain links TRBV2 to TRBJ1-2, with 8 bases lining up with TRBD1. The CDR3 spans 16 residues. Germline V gene sequence: CDR1 SNHLY, CDR2 FYNNEI. The V gene end was trimmed by 4 bases and the J gene end by 0 bases; junction bases not matched to a gene: 7. The CDR3 loop reads CASSADRAPSNYGYTF. The CDR3 DNA sequence: TGTGCCAGCAGTGCGGACAGGGCCCCTTCTAACTATGGCTACACCTTC. Complete variable domain (other parts from reference TRBV2 and TRBJ1-2): EPEVTQTPSHQVTQMGQEVILRCVPISNHLYFYWYRQILGQKVEFLVSFYNNEISEKSEIFDDQFSVERPDGSNFTLKIRSTKLEDSAMYFCASSADRAPSNYGYTFGSGTRLTVV.

V and J are TRBV30 and TRBJ1-2, with D unclear. Germline V lookup: CDR1 GTSNPN, CDR2 SVGIG (reference sequence). V was pared by 8 bases and J by 4 bases, with 14 bases between. The CDR3 is 12 amino acids. CDR3 bases: TGTGCCGGGTCGACGGGGATCTATGGCTACACCTTC. Residues: CAGSTGIYGYTF.

The gene calls are TRBV27 and TRBJ2-7; TRBD2 is a possible D gene (6 bases). Germline values: CDR1 MNHEY, CDR2 SMNVEV (reference sequence). The CDR3 has 14 residues. The ends were cut back, 6 bases at V and 3 bases at J, with 15 bases in the middle. The CDR3 bases are TGTGCCAGCAGCCCCGGGGGAGTAGGCTACGAGCAGTACTTC. It translates to CASSPGGVGYEQYF.

This clone turned up a few times. The CDR3 DNA reads as TGTGCCAGCAGCGTAGGGACAGGTCAGAATCAGCCCCAGCATTTT. Amino acids: CASSVGTGQNQPQHF. The rearrangement joins TRBV9 to TRBJ1-5; 7 nucleotides line up with TRBD1. Germline CDR1 SGDLS, CDR2 YYNGEE. J was trimmed by 4 bases and V by 0 bases; bases with no gene match: 4. The CDR3 is 15 residues long.

The CDR3 coding sequence is TGTGCCAGCAGCCTCGACAGGGTGAATGAAAAACTGTTTTTT. This encodes CASSLDRVNEKLFF. The chain joins TRBV6-1 to TRBJ1-4, with TRBD1 identical over 7 bases. Germline-derived CDR1 and CDR2 are MNHNS and SASEGT. CDR3 length: 14 amino acids. V was pared by 6 bases and J by 5 bases, with 6 bases of the junction left unmatched.

The CDR3: CASSWGGELWYF. The CDR3 bases are TGTGCCAGCAGTTGGGGCGGGGAGTTGTGGTATTTT. The chain employs TRBV6-6 and TRBJ2-3, with D possibly being TRBD2 (6 bases). Germline V lookup: CDR1 MNHNY, CDR2 SVGAGI (reference sequence). The germline V and J ends were trimmed by 4 bases and 14 bases, with 16 bases remaining between them. The CDR3 runs 12 residues.

The chain uses TRBV11-2 and TRBJ2-1; 8 bases are a match to TRBD2. There are 18 residues in the CDR3. Germline values: CDR1 SGHAT, CDR2 FQNNGV. The junction had 14 bases not matched to a gene; V was cut back by 6 bases and J by 1 base. The CDR3 loop is CASRQRTSLGGSYNEQFF. CDR3 DNA: TGTGCCAGCAGACAGCGGACTAGCTTAGGAGGGTCCTACAATGAGCAGTTCTTC.

This rearrangement joins TRBV6-1 to TRBJ1-1; perhaps TRBD1 as D (5 bases). From germline, CDR1 is MNHNS and CDR2 SASEGT. Trimming left V 6 bases short and J 3 bases short, with 11 bases between. This CDR3 contains 13 residues. The CDR3 nucleotides are TGTGCCAGCAGAGACAGAGCCGACACTGAAGCTTTCTTT. Residues: CASRDRADTEAFF.

The V call is TRBV2, the J call TRBJ2-5, with TRBD2 identical over 8 bases. CDR1 and CDR2 (germline): SNHLY, FYNNEI. V gave up 6 bases and J gave up 14 bases; unmatched junction bases: 8. The CDR3 consists of 11 residues. The CDR3 region has the DNA TGTGCCAGCAGCTTTAGCGGGGTTAGATACTTC. It codes for CASSFSGVRYF.

This rearrangement joins TRBV14 to TRBJ2-3, with 7 bases aligning to TRBD1. Per the germline V gene, CDR1 is SGHDN and CDR2 is FVKESK. CDR3 size: 17 residues. Unmatched junction bases numbered 12, after V lost 4 bases and J lost 2 bases. CDR3 protein: CASSRQLGGHHTDTQYF. CDR3 sequence (DNA): TGTGCCAGCAGCCGCCAACTAGGGGGCCACCACACAGATACGCAGTATTTT.

The chain is built from TRBV4-3 and TRBJ2-1; TRBD1 might be the D (6 bases). The V end was cut by 0 bases, the J end by 4 bases, with 10 bases between. Looked up from germline, CDR1 is LGHNA and CDR2 is YSLEER. CDR3 length: 15 amino acids. The DNA for the CDR3 is TGCGCCAGCAGCCAAGACCAGGACAGATACAATGAGCAGTTCTTC. Protein product: CASSQDQDRYNEQFF.

This CDR3 is CSVETETYEQYF. The DNA for the CDR3 is TGCAGCGTTGAGACAGAGACCTACGAGCAGTACTTC. This chain uses TRBV29-1 with TRBJ2-7; possibly TRBD1 for D (5 bases). Germline V CDR1 and CDR2: SQVTM, ANQGSEA. This CDR3 region has 12 residues. Between the trimmed V and J ends, which lost 3 bases and 2 bases, there was a span of 8 bases.

This rearrangement joins TRBV10-3 to TRBJ1-2; a weak D match, TRBD1 (6 bases). The CDR3 sequence is 14 residues long. Germline-derived CDR1 and CDR2 are ENHRY and SYGVKD. Trimming took 7 bases from V and 4 from J, leaving 16 bases between them. CDR3: CAITRQTGGYGYTF. CDR3 coding DNA: TGTGCCATCACTAGACAGACAGGCGGCTATGGCTACACCTTC.

V gene TRBV29-1 combines with J gene TRBJ2-1; 7 positions agree with TRBD2. Germline V CDR1 and CDR2: SQVTM, ANQGSEA. With 1 base clipped from V and 0 bases from J, the junction kept 6 bases outside the gene matches. The CDR3 runs to 16 residues. DNA of the CDR3: TGCAGCGTTGAAGGAGGAACGGGGGGCTCCTACAATGAGCAGTTCTTC. Protein sequence: CSVEGGTGGSYNEQFF.

The V call is TRBV4-1, the J call TRBJ1-1; D might be TRBD1 (5 bases). Germline CDR1 is MGHRA and CDR2 is YSYEKL. This CDR3 comprises 15 residues. V dropped 0 bases and J dropped 11 bases, with 19 bases sitting between them. The CDR3 loop is CASSQDPGGTLYAFF. DNA of the CDR3: TGCGCCAGCAGCCAAGATCCCGGGGGTACCTTATATGCTTTCTTT.

This chain connects TRBV27 to TRBJ1-2, with D perhaps TRBD1 (6 bases). V was shortened by 2 bases and J by 5 bases, with 12 bases between the two germline ends. The CDR3 contains 14 residues. Germline values: CDR1 MNHEY, CDR2 SMNVEV (reference sequence). CDR3 residues: CASSLAGTLYGYTF. DNA of the CDR3: TGTGCCAGCAGTTTAGCCGGGACACTATATGGCTACACCTTC.

The chain employs TRBV5-4 and TRBJ1-1; D gene uncertain. The CDR3 contains 15 residues. Trimming pared 4 bases from V and 0 bases from J, leaving 13 bases between. Per germline, CDR1 SGHNT and CDR2 YYREEE (reference sequence). CDR3 in amino acids: CASSPPGVMNTEAFF. The CDR3, as DNA: TGTGCCAGCAGCCCCCCGGGAGTTATGAACACTGAAGCTTTCTTT. Variable domain in full (rest from reference TRBV5-4 and TRBJ1-1): ETGVTQSPTHLIKTRGQQVTLRCSSQSGHNTVSWYQQALGQGPQFIFQYYREEENGRGNFPPRFSGLQFPNYSSELNVNALELDDSALYLCASSPPGVMNTEAFFGQGTRLTVV.

The chain recombines TRBV13 with TRBJ2-3; TRBD2 might be the D (6 bases). Germline V gives CDR1 PRHDT, CDR2 FYEKMQ (reference sequence). The CDR3 consists of 15 residues. V shed 5 bases and J shed 1 base, with 13 bases lying between them. The CDR3 is CASSRRDFRTDTQYF. DNA of the CDR3: TGTGCCAGCAGCCGCCGGGACTTCCGCACAGATACGCAGTATTTT.

This clone showed up just once. This chain connects TRBV6-5 to TRBJ2-7, with 8 bases fitting TRBD1. Trimming removed 8 bases from V and 1 base from J; junction bases left unmatched: 7. Germline CDR1 and CDR2: MNHEY and SVGAGI. This CDR3 comprises 14 residues. In nucleotides, the CDR3 is TGTGCCAGCCGTTTAGGACAGGGTTCCTACGAGCAGTACTTC. As protein: CASRLGQGSYEQYF.